These 4 T cell receptor beta chains came from one sample sequenced in a study of blood T cell repertoires in COVID-19. Some clones are missing from TCRdb's copy, which holds only in-frame ones; the method was immunoSEQ multiplex PCR. Of about 110,000 clones in the sample, about 79% are singletons; the top ten hold roughly 6%. Sequenced sample: peripheral blood. The receptors were sampled from a man at least 80 years old with COVID-19, enrolled during active disease.

The chain has TRBV5-1 and TRBJ2-7; 9 nucleotides match TRBD1. The ends lost 5 bases at V and 3 bases at J; junction bases unmatched: 9. The CDR3 is made up of 15 amino acids. The germline gives CDR1 SGHRS, CDR2 YFSETQ. The CDR3 DNA follows: TGCGCCAGCAGGGCTGCGGGGACAGGGTTCTACGAGCAGTACTTC. This translates into CASRAAGTGFYEQYF.

This chain joins TRBV12-5 and TRBJ2-3, with D possibly being TRBD1 (6 bases). From germline, CDR1 is LGHNT and CDR2 FRNRAP. The CDR3 extends over 13 amino acids. Trimming cost V 5 bases and J 7 bases, with 13 bases left between them. CDR3 sequence (DNA): TGTGCTAGTGGTCTGGACAGTTTCTATACGCAGTATTTT. Translated: CASGLDSFYTQYF.

This sequence joins TRBV7-2 and TRBJ2-7, with TRBD1 as a possible D gene (5 bases). CDR3 length: 14 residues. The germline V and J ends were trimmed by 2 bases and 1 base, with 9 bases remaining between them. Germline V gene sequence: CDR1 SGHTA, CDR2 FQGNSA. In DNA form, the CDR3 reads TGTGCCAGCAGCTTAAGCAGGGAATCCTACGAGCAGTACTTC. It yields the protein CASSLSRESYEQYF. Combining the CDR3 with reference TRBV7-2 and TRBJ2-7 gives the whole variable domain GAGVSQSPSNKVTEKGKDVELRCDPISGHTALYWYRQSLGQGLEFLIYFQGNSAPDKSGLPSDRFSAERTGGSVSTLTIQRTQQEDSAVYLCASSLSRESYEQYFGPGTRLTVT.

This clone was seen a handful of times. V is TRBV7-9 and J is TRBJ1-4, with D uncertain. Trimming cost V 5 bases and J 0 bases, with 16 bases left between them. This CDR3 is built from 17 residues. CDR1 is SEHNR and CDR2 is FQNEAQ in the germline V gene (reference sequence). The CDR3 sequence is CASSPTGAVATNEKLFF. For the CDR3, the DNA is TGTGCCAGCAGCCCGACGGGAGCCGTTGCAACTAATGAAAAACTGTTTTTT.